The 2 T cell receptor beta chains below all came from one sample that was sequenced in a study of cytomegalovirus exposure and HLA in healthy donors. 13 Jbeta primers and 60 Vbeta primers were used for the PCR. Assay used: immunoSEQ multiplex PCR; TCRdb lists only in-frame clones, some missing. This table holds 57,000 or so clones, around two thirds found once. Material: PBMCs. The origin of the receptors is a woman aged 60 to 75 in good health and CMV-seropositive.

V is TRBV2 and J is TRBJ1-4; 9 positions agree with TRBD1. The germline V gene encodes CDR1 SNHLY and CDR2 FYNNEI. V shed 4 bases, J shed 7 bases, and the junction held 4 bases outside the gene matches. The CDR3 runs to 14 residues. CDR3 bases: TGTGCCAGCAGTGCGCAGACAGGGGGTGAAAAACTGTTTTTT. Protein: CASSAQTGGEKLFF.

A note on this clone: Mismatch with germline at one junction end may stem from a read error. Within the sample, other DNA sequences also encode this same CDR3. CDR3 amino acids: CASSGGDREISYNSPLHF. The CDR3 nucleotides are TGCGCCAGCAGTGGGGGGGACAGGGAAATCTCCTATAATTCACCCCTCCACTTT. The rearrangement uses TRBV28 and TRBJ1-6; TRBD1 matches at 9 bases. Germline CDR1 MDHEN, CDR2 SYDVKM. The CDR3 is 18 amino acids. The whole variable domain, filled in from reference TRBV28 and TRBJ1-6, reads DVKVTQSSRYLVKRTGEKVFLECVQDMDHENMFWYRQDPGLGLRLIYFSYDVKMKEKGDIPEGYSVSREKKERFSLILESASTNQTSMYLCASSGGDREISYNSPLHFGNGTRLTVT.